This T cell receptor beta chain was captured by sequencing in a study of blood T cell repertoires in COVID-19. Study-level background: COVID-19 samples collected from the United States, Italy and Spain covered acute and convalescent phases. Sample material is recorded as cDNA or gDNA derived from T cells, B-cell-depleted T cells, or PBMCs.

In the authors' workflow: Estimation of nucleated cell counts relied on the amplification of reference gene primers. Method: immunoSEQ multiplex PCR; TCRdb's copy keeps in-frame clones and lacks some. The V and J calls and clone size are taken from that table; D and trimming were inferred from the DNA. The sample gives over 130,000 clones, 80% to 85% of which show up once; around 8% is in the top ten. Trimming left V 0 bases short and J 1 base short, with 7 bases between. This CDR3 comprises 14 residues. Germline values: CDR1 MNHNY, CDR2 SVGAGI (reference sequence). Sequencing used peripheral blood. The receptor's source is a human donor in a cohort sampled during active COVID-19. This chain uses TRBV6-6 with TRBJ2-7; D not certain. The CDR3 DNA reads TGTGCCAGCAGTTACTCGACACAATCCTACGAGCAGTACTTC. This translates into CASSYSTQSYEQYF.